This TCR beta chain stems from a study of blood T cell repertoires in COVID-19. In the study overall: Acute and convalescent COVID-19 samples came from the United States, Italy and Spain. PBMCs, B-cell-depleted T cells, or T cells were the source of the cDNA or gDNA that made up the material.

Original handling: Scientists estimated how many nucleated cells there were by amplifying reference gene primers. The table came from immunoSEQ multiplex PCR; TCRdb's copy has only in-frame clones and leaves some out. V, J and clone size reflect that table, while D and trimming were determined from the DNA. The top ten hold under 20% of the sample, which has about 120,000 clones, about four fifths seen once. The CDR3 totals 15 residues. V gave up 5 bases and J gave up 0 bases, with 14 bases separating them. CDR1 and CDR2 (germline): SQVTM, ANQGSEA. Sequencing used peripheral blood. The sequence was collected from a man in his 60s with active or convalescent COVID-19. The J gene is TRBJ2-1, the V gene TRBV29-1, with D hard to call. The DNA for the CDR3 is TGCAGCGTTCTCCCGAGGAGTAGCTCCTACAATGAGCAGTTCTTC. This encodes CSVLPRSSSYNEQFF.